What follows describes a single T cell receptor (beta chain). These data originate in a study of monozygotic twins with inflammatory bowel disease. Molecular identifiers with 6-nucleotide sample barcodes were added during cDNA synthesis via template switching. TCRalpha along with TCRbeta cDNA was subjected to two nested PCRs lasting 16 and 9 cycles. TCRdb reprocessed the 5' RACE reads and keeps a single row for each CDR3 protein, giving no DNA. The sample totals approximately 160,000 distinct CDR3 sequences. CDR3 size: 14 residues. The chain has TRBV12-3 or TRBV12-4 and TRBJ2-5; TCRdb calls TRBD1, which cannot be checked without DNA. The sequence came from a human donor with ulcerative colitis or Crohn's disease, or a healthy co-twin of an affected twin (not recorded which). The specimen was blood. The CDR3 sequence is CASSLFQGQETQYF.